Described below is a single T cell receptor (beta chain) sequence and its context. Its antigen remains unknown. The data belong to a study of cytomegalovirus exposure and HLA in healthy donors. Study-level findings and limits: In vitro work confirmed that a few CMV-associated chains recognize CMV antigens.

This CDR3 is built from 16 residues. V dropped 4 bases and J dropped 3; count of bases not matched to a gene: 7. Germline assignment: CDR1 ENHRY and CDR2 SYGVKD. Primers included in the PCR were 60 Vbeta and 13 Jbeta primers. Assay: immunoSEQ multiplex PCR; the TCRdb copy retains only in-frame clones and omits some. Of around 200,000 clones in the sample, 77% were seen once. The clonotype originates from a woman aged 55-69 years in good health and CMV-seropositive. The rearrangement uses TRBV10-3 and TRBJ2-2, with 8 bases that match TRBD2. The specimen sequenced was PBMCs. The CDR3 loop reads CAISANSGTHTGELFF. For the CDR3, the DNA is TGTGCCATCAGTGCCAATAGCGGGACCCACACCGGGGAGCTGTTTTTT.